The 19 T cell receptor beta chains below were found in one sample sequenced in a study of CD8 T cells in Susac syndrome. RNA, at 0.5 to 1 ug, was reverse transcribed with random hexamers. TCRdb called the immunoSEQ multiplex PCR reads again in MiXCR, with one record for every CDR3 protein. This sample has over 300,000 distinct CDR3 sequences, with 92% found just once. Sequencing input: CD4+ T cells from PBMCs. The receptors shown here come from a human donor with multiple sclerosis.

V and J are TRBV7-8 and TRBJ2-7; weak D call: TRBD1 (6 bases). Germline V CDR1 and CDR2: SGHVS, FQNEAQ. The CDR3 length is 13 residues. Trimming took 5 bases from V and 5 from J, leaving 13 bases between them. The CDR3 protein is CASSQLTGHEQYF. The CDR3 coding sequence is TGTGCCAGCAGCCAATTAACAGGGCACGAGCAGTACTTC.

In DNA, the CDR3 is TGTGCCAGCAGCTACGACAGGGCCTACGAGCAGTACTTC. It encodes CASSYDRAYEQYF. The V call is TRBV7-2, the J call TRBJ2-7, with 7 bases matching TRBD1. Germline CDR1 reads SGHTA; CDR2 reads FQGNSA. There are 13 residues in the CDR3. V trimming: 4 bases; J trimming: 2 bases; junction bases outside the gene matches: 2. The variable domain in full, with the rest retrieved from reference TRBV7-2 and TRBJ2-7, is GAGVSQSPSNKVTEKGKDVELRCDPISGHTALYWYRQSLGQGLEFLIYFQGNSAPDKSGLPSDRFSAERTGGSVSTLTIQRTQQEDSAVYLCASSYDRAYEQYFGPGTRLTVT.

The chain is built from TRBV19 and TRBJ1-2; 8 nucleotides align to TRBD1. V lost 3 bases, J lost 4 bases, and 7 bases stayed unmatched. Germline assignment: CDR1 LNHDA and CDR2 SQIVND (reference sequence). There are 15 residues in the CDR3. CDR3 residues: CASSIGDRSFYGYTF. The CDR3 nucleotides are TGTGCCAGTAGTATTGGGGACAGGAGCTTCTATGGCTACACCTTC.

V usage is TRBV15 and J usage is TRBJ2-3; no definite D call. Germline CDR1 reads LNHNV; CDR2 reads YYDKDF (reference sequence). The V end was cut by 3 bases, the J end by 1 base, with 5 bases between. The CDR3 has 13 amino acids. Written as DNA, the CDR3 is TGTGCCACCAGCAGGGACGGCACAGATACGCAGTATTTT. Amino acid sequence: CATSRDGTDTQYF. The whole variable domain, filled in from reference TRBV15 and TRBJ2-3, reads DAMVIQNPRYQVTQFGKPVTLSCSQTLNHNVMYWYQQKSSQAPKLLFHYYDKDFNNEADTPDNFQSRRPNTSFCFLDIRSPGLGDTAMYLCATSRDGTDTQYFGPGTRLTVL.

The V and J genes are TRBV4-3 and TRBJ2-1; 12 bases agree with TRBD2. The CDR3 runs 16 residues. The ends lost 4 bases at V and 1 base at J; junction bases unmatched: 2. Looked up from germline, CDR1 is LGHNA and CDR2 is YSLEER. In DNA form, the CDR3 reads TGCGCCAGCAGCCCCGGGACTAGCGGGTCCTACAATGAGCAGTTCTTC. Translating gives CASSPGTSGSYNEQFF.

The chain uses TRBV7-3 and TRBJ2-7; possibly TRBD2 for D (6 bases). The germline V and J ends were trimmed by 5 bases and 4 bases, with 21 bases remaining between them. The length of the CDR3 is 16 residues. Germline V lookup: CDR1 SGHTA, CDR2 FQGTGA. DNA for the CDR3: TGTGCCAGCAGCGAAACGGGACTCCCTGGGTCTTACGAGCAGTACTTC. It is translated as CASSETGLPGSYEQYF.

In its sample, this clonotype was seen once. V and J are TRBV18 and TRBJ1-4; 7 bases fit TRBD1. V shed 4 bases and J 4 bases; nucleotides not matched to a gene: 9. The CDR3 spans 16 residues. Germline V gene data show CDR1 as KGHSH and CDR2 as LQKENI. The CDR3 loop reads CASSLFRDSDNEKLFF. CDR3 bases: TGTGCCAGCTCACTGTTTCGGGACAGTGATAATGAAAAACTGTTTTTT. Full variable domain (remainder filled in from reference TRBV18 and TRBJ1-4): NAGVMQNPRHLVRRRGQEARLRCSPMKGHSHVYWYRQLPEEGLKFMVYLQKENIIDESGMPKERFSAEFPKEGPSILRIQQVVRGDSAAYFCASSLFRDSDNEKLFFGSGTQLSVL.

The chain uses TRBV2 and TRBJ2-7; 8 nucleotides line up with TRBD2. V shed 10 bases, J shed 2 bases, and the junction held 10 bases outside the gene matches. Germline lookup yields CDR1 SNHLY and CDR2 FYNNEI. This CDR3 contains 14 residues. CDR3 bases: TGTGCCACCCCCCCGGGGGGGGTTACCTACGAGCAGTACTTC. This codes for CATPPGGVTYEQYF.

This chain joins TRBV20-1 and TRBJ1-1; 7 nucleotides agree with TRBD1. CDR3 length: 15 amino acids. Losses at the gene ends were 3 bases for V and 0 bases for J; bases not matched to a gene: 7. Germline V lookup: CDR1 DFQATT, CDR2 SNEGSKA (reference sequence). The CDR3 loop is CSARNAGTVNTEAFF. CDR3 in DNA: TGCAGTGCTAGGAATGCCGGGACAGTGAACACTGAAGCTTTCTTT.

The chain has TRBV6-2 or TRBV6-3 and TRBJ2-3; TRBD2 is a possible D gene (5 bases). The germline V gene encodes CDR1 MNHEY and CDR2 SVGEGT. V was shortened by 7 bases and J by 4 bases, with 15 bases between the two germline ends. CDR3 size: 14 residues. The CDR3 loop reads CASTPSRAADTQYF. CDR3 nucleotides: TGTGCCAGCACCCCCTCGAGGGCGGCAGATACGCAGTATTTT.

Written as DNA, the CDR3 is TGTGCCACCAGTGAGTCCACCGGGACCGGAGAGAGCTATGGCTACACCTTC. It translates to CATSESTGTGESYGYTF. V gene TRBV24-1 combines with J gene TRBJ1-2, with a possible D match to TRBD1 (5 bases). Germline values: CDR1 KGHDR, CDR2 SFDVKD. The CDR3 totals 17 residues. Trimming took 4 bases from V and 4 from J, leaving 21 bases between them.

The V gene is TRBV29-1, the J gene TRBJ2-7; TRBD2 matches at 10 bases. The V and J ends lost 1 base and 2 bases, in that order; junction bases with no gene match: 5. From germline, CDR1 is SQVTM and CDR2 ANQGSEA. There are 15 residues in the CDR3. The CDR3, as DNA: TGCAGCGTTGAAGGGGAGCGGGAGGGCCCCTACGAGCAGTACTTC. Translated, it gives CSVEGEREGPYEQYF.

This chain links TRBV6-5 with TRBJ2-5, with D perhaps matching TRBD1 (6 bases). Germline CDR1 and CDR2: MNHEY and SVGAGI. CDR3 length: 15 amino acids. Trimming removed 6 bases from V and 1 base from J, with 15 bases in between. CDR3 amino acids: CASSYDRWSQETQYF. CDR3 nucleotide sequence: TGTGCCAGCAGCTATGACAGGTGGTCCCAAGAGACCCAGTACTTC.

The rearrangement links TRBV7-9 to TRBJ2-5, with TRBD1 as a possible D gene (6 bases). This CDR3 comprises 15 residues. The germline V and J ends were trimmed by 5 bases and 1 base, with 14 bases remaining between them. CDR1 SEHNR and CDR2 FQNEAQ come from the germline V gene (reference sequence). CDR3 sequence (DNA): TGTGCCAGCAGCCCACAGGGAAGCACCCAAGAGACCCAGTACTTC. Residues: CASSPQGSTQETQYF.

The CDR3: CASKWDRHSGNTIYF. CDR3 sequence (DNA): TGTGCCAGTAAATGGGACCGACACTCTGGAAACACCATATATTTT. The chain recombines TRBV19 with TRBJ1-3, with D possibly TRBD1 on 5 matching bases. Germline loops: CDR1 LNHDA, CDR2 SQIVND (reference sequence). The CDR3 extends over 15 amino acids. V was clipped by 7 bases and J by 0 bases, with 13 bases between them.

Concerning this clonotype itself: At one of its ends the junction is not consistent with the germline gene, which may arise from a read error. The chain links TRBV7-8 to TRBJ2-2; D is unresolved. There are 14 residues in the CDR3. Germline assignment: CDR1 SGHVS and CDR2 FQNEAQ. The CDR3 region has the DNA TGTGCCAGCAGTCGACTGGCGAAAACCGGGGAGCTGTTTTTT. Translating gives CASSRLAKTGELFF.

J is TRBJ2-7 and V is TRBV10-3; possible D gene TRBD2, 6 bases. The CDR3 is 14 amino acids. Germline V gene lookup returns CDR1 ENHRY and CDR2 SYGVKD. The germline V and J ends were trimmed by 10 bases and 2 bases, with 18 bases remaining between them. CDR3 region: CATGEAYPTYEQYF. The DNA of the CDR3 is TGTGCCACCGGGGAGGCATACCCTACCTACGAGCAGTACTTC.

This rearrangement joins TRBV29-1 to TRBJ1-2, with 8 positions matching TRBD1. V shed 7 bases and J 4 bases; nucleotides not matched to a gene: 5. Germline values: CDR1 SQVTM, CDR2 ANQGSEA. The CDR3 spans 12 residues. The CDR3 is CSATGTGYGYTF. In DNA form, the CDR3 reads TGCAGCGCAACCGGGACAGGCTATGGCTACACCTTC.

The table lists this clonotype with a count of one. This chain joins TRBV20-1 and TRBJ2-5; either TRBD1 or TRBD2 may supply D (5 bases each). The CDR3 has 13 residues. Germline-derived CDR1 and CDR2 are DFQATT and SNEGSKA (reference sequence). Trimming took off 1 base at V and 4 bases at J, with 10 bases between the two ends. The CDR3 sequence is CSARAVGTETQYF. CDR3 DNA sequence: TGCAGTGCTAGAGCTGTGGGGACAGAGACCCAGTACTTC.